This entry lists 26 T cell receptor beta chains sequenced from one sample in a study of blood T cell repertoires in COVID-19 (dated by TCRdb to 2020 to 2022). The library was built by means of the immunoSEQ multiplex PCR assay. TCRdb limited this immuneACCESS table to in-frame rearrangements with V and J called. A share of clones is missing; checked studies link under half to unresolved V genes, and the rest is unexplained. For this sample the table gives 300,000 to 450,000 clones, of which around 87% were detected only once. The ten top clones hold around 3% of the sample. The sample taken for sequencing was peripheral blood. Receptor source: a human donor in a cohort sampled during active COVID-19.

This clone is medium-sized (0.01 to 0.1%) by share. The chain couples TRBV19 to TRBJ1-4; possible D gene TRBD1, 5 bases. The CDR3 loop spans 15 amino acids. Germline V gene data show CDR1 as LNHDA and CDR2 as SQIVND (reference sequence). Deletions cut 3 bases from V and 4 bases from J, with 12 bases between. In DNA form, the CDR3 reads TGTGCCAGTAGTATGGGGCAGCCTTATAATGAAAAACTGTTTTTT. Translation: CASSMGQPYNEKLFF.

This clone has only a few counts. V usage is TRBV30 and J usage is TRBJ2-1; 9 bases match TRBD2. Germline-derived CDR1 and CDR2 are GTSNPN and SVGIG (reference sequence). J was trimmed by 0 bases and V by 1 base; bases with no gene match: 4. The CDR3 covers 16 residues. DNA of the CDR3: TGTGCCTGGAGTGGACTAGCGGATCACTCCTACAATGAGCAGTTCTTC. Encoded protein: CAWSGLADHSYNEQFF.

This sequence joins TRBV6-6 and TRBJ1-3; 8 nucleotides agree with TRBD1. The V segment lost 6 bases and the J segment 1 base; nucleotides outside the gene matches: 5. This CDR3 is 15 amino acids long. CDR1 is MNHNY, CDR2 SVGAGI, per germline (reference sequence). CDR3 sequence (DNA): TGTGCCAGCAGCCCCCGGACAGGGTCTGGAAACACCATATATTTT. This gives the protein CASSPRTGSGNTIYF.

The chain uses TRBV20-1 and TRBJ2-5, with TRBD2 matching 10 bases. Germline-derived CDR1 and CDR2 are DFQATT and SNEGSKA (reference sequence). The CDR3 consists of 16 residues. V shed 3 bases, J shed 3 bases, and the junction held 10 bases outside the gene matches. The CDR3 nucleotides read TGCAGTGCTAGTCCCTACCTAACTAGCGGGGAAGAGACCCAGTACTTC. As protein: CSASPYLTSGEETQYF.

V and J are TRBV3-1 (or the pseudogene TRBV3-2) and TRBJ1-5, with D uncertain. The V end was cut by 4 bases, the J end by 0 bases, with 7 bases between. The CDR3 has 14 amino acids. Germline values: CDR1 LGHDT, CDR2 YNNKEL (reference sequence). This CDR3 is CASSLGISNQPQHF. CDR3 bases: TGTGCCAGCAGCCTCGGGATTAGCAATCAGCCCCAGCATTTT.

A word on this clone: Other nucleotide sequences from this sample produce the same CDR3. The J gene is TRBJ1-2, the V gene TRBV5-1; D possibly corresponds to TRBD1 (5 bases). V was clipped by 0 bases and J by 2 bases, with 11 bases between them. This CDR3 has 15 amino acids. Germline CDR1 and CDR2: SGHRS and YFSETQ. CDR3 DNA: TGCGCCAGCAGCTTGGCCGGGGGTGCCAACTATGGCTACACCTTC. This codes for CASSLAGGANYGYTF.

The rearrangement joins TRBV7-9 to TRBJ2-7, with 7 bases matching TRBD2. CDR3 length: 14 residues. Germline-derived CDR1 and CDR2 are SEHNR and FQNEAQ (reference sequence). Trimming removed 2 bases from V and 5 bases from J; junction bases left unmatched: 6. CDR3 sequence: CASSLTREIDEQYF. CDR3 in DNA: TGTGCCAGCAGCTTAACGCGGGAGATCGACGAGCAGTACTTC.

This clone appeared a single time. The CDR3 region is CASSYSGGDTGELFF. CDR3 nucleotide sequence: TGTGCCAGCAGTTACTCGGGCGGGGACACCGGGGAGCTGTTTTTT. V and J are TRBV6-5 and TRBJ2-2; TRBD2 is a possible D gene (6 bases). Looked up from germline, CDR1 is MNHEY and CDR2 is SVGAGI. The CDR3 spans 15 residues. The V end was cut by 0 bases, the J end by 3 bases, with 8 bases between.

The chain couples TRBV6-6 to TRBJ1-4, with 8 bases that match TRBD1. Germline values: CDR1 MNHNY, CDR2 SVGAGI (reference sequence). This CDR3 comprises 15 residues. Trimming cost V 0 bases and J 7 bases; bases outside gene matches: 4. CDR3 sequence reads: CASSYSQGEGEKLFF. The CDR3 DNA reads as TGTGCCAGCAGTTACTCACAGGGGGAAGGTGAAAAACTGTTTTTT.

The genes are TRBV27 and TRBJ2-3; weak D call: TRBD1 (6 bases). CDR3 length: 14 residues. With 4 bases removed from V and 2 bases from J, the gap between germline ends came to 10 bases. Germline CDR1 and CDR2: MNHEY and SMNVEV (reference sequence). The CDR3 sequence: CASSSYRDTDTQYF. CDR3 DNA: TGTGCCAGCAGTTCCTACAGGGACACAGATACGCAGTATTTT.

The genes are TRBV6-6 and TRBJ1-4, with D maybe TRBD1 (6 bases). V lost 6 bases and J lost 4, with 12 bases in between. CDR1 and CDR2 from the germline V gene are MNHNY and SVGAGI (reference sequence). The CDR3 is 14 residues long. In DNA form, the CDR3 reads TGTGCCAGCAGACGCCCACAGGGTAATGAAAAACTGTTTTTT. It encodes CASRRPQGNEKLFF.

V and J are TRBV30 and TRBJ1-1, with D perhaps matching TRBD1 (5 bases). The CDR3 extends over 13 amino acids. V was trimmed by 7 bases and J by 0 bases, leaving 12 bases between them. The V gene's germline CDR1 is GTSNPN and CDR2 SVGIG (reference sequence). CDR3 residues: CALLTVMNTEAFF. As DNA, the CDR3 is TGTGCCTTATTGACAGTGATGAACACTGAAGCTTTCTTT. Full variable domain (rest looked up from reference TRBV30 and TRBJ1-1): SQTIHQWPATLVQPVGSPLSLECTVEGTSNPNLYWYRQAAGRGLQLLFYSVGIGQISSEVPQNLSASRPQDRQFILSSKKLLLSDSGFYLCALLTVMNTEAFFGQGTRLTVV.

This clone has just one count. This sequence joins TRBV5-1 and TRBJ2-1, with no clear D. CDR1 SGHRS and CDR2 YFSETQ come from the germline V gene. Trimming stripped 1 base from V and 8 bases from J, with 10 bases between. The CDR3 extends over 13 amino acids. CDR3 loop: CASSLSVRDEQFF. CDR3 nucleotide sequence: TGCGCCAGCAGCTTGTCGGTTCGGGATGAGCAGTTCTTC.

This clone showed up just a few times. The CDR3 sequence is CASSRRGSGGAETQYF. The CDR3 DNA sequence: TGTGCCAGCAGCCGACGCGGTAGCGGGGGGGCCGAGACCCAGTACTTC. The chain joins TRBV14 to TRBJ2-5, with 11 nucleotides matching TRBD2. CDR1 and CDR2 from the germline V gene are SGHDN and FVKESK. With 4 bases clipped from V and 5 bases from J, the junction kept 9 bases outside the gene matches. This CDR3 has 16 amino acids.

The DNA of the CDR3 is TGTGCCAGCTCACCAGAGCTCACAGGGGGCTACACCGGGGAGCTGTTTTTT. It codes for CASSPELTGGYTGELFF. The V call is TRBV18, the J call TRBJ2-2; 9 bases align to TRBD1. This CDR3 has 17 residues. J gave up 3 bases and V 2 bases, and 7 bases lay outside the gene matches. Germline V lookup: CDR1 KGHSH, CDR2 LQKENI.

This clone was seen once. V and J are TRBV5-1 and TRBJ2-7; 7 bases align to TRBD1. V was pared by 4 bases and J by 0 bases, with 7 bases of the junction left unmatched. The CDR3 length is 15 residues. Per germline, CDR1 SGHRS and CDR2 YFSETQ. The CDR3 loop reads CASSGGRDSSYEQYF. In nucleotides, the CDR3 is TGCGCCAGCAGCGGAGGCCGGGACAGCTCCTACGAGCAGTACTTC.

This chain links TRBV24-1 with TRBJ1-2; possible D gene TRBD1, 5 bases. Between the trimmed V and J ends, which lost 3 bases and 3 bases, there was a span of 7 bases. Germline V gene lookup returns CDR1 KGHDR and CDR2 SFDVKD. The CDR3 is made up of 13 amino acids. The CDR3 here is CATSDTGDYGYTF. CDR3 nucleotides: TGTGCCACCAGTGATACGGGGGACTATGGCTACACCTTC.

With respect to this clone: The junction departs from the called germline gene at one end, perhaps through a read error. In nucleotides, the CDR3 is TGTGCTAGCAGTTCGGGACTAGCTAGCACAGATACGCAGTATTTT. Amino acid sequence: CASSSGLASTDTQYF. The rearrangement links TRBV7-7 to TRBJ2-3; TRBD2 agrees at 9 bases. From germline, CDR1 is SSHAT and CDR2 FNYEAQ (reference sequence). CDR3 length: 15 amino acids.

In nucleotides, the CDR3 is TGTGCCAGCAGCTTATCTGGCAGCGCGTCCTATGGCTACACCTTC. Amino acids: CASSLSGSASYGYTF. The V call is TRBV7-2, the J call TRBJ1-2; the D is unclear. Germline CDR1 reads SGHTA; CDR2 reads FQGNSA. V was trimmed by 2 bases and J by 4 bases, leaving 14 bases between them. The CDR3 covers 15 residues.

The chain employs TRBV6-5 and TRBJ2-7, with TRBD2 as a possible D gene (6 bases). Germline CDR1 is MNHEY and CDR2 is SVGAGI. CDR3 length equals 15 residues. V gave up 0 bases and J gave up 0 bases, with 9 bases separating them. The CDR3 spells CASSYSIADSYEQYF. CDR3 sequence (DNA): TGTGCCAGCAGTTACTCAATAGCGGACTCCTACGAGCAGTACTTC.

V gene TRBV29-1 combines with J gene TRBJ2-3, with D perhaps TRBD2 (5 bases). Germline V gene data show CDR1 as SQVTM and CDR2 as ANQGSEA. The CDR3 sequence is 12 residues long. Trimming left V 6 bases short and J 0 bases short, with 7 bases between. The DNA of the CDR3 is TGCAGCGTGTCGGGGAGCACAGATACGCAGTATTTT. As protein: CSVSGSTDTQYF.

This chain links TRBV7-9 with TRBJ1-1, with TRBD1 as a possible D gene (5 bases). Trimming left V 5 bases short and J 6 bases short, with 19 bases between. The CDR3 is 15 amino acids. Germline-derived CDR1 and CDR2 are SEHNR and FQNEAQ (reference sequence). The CDR3 here is CASSLDSSGPAEAFF. Written as DNA, the CDR3 is TGTGCCAGCAGCCTCGACTCCTCAGGGCCAGCTGAAGCTTTCTTT.

The chain joins TRBV9 to TRBJ1-2, with D possibly being TRBD1 (5 bases). This CDR3 contains 14 residues. Germline loops: CDR1 SGDLS, CDR2 YYNGEE. The V gene lost 3 bases and the J gene lost 0 bases, with 9 bases spanning the gap. The CDR3 bases are TGTGCCAGCAGCGGCTCAGGGACTAACTATGGCTACACCTTC. Its protein is CASSGSGTNYGYTF. The complete variable domain, with remaining parts taken from reference TRBV9 and TRBJ1-2, reads DSGVTQTPKHLITATGQRVTLRCSPRSGDLSVYWYQQSLDQGLQFLIQYYNGEERAKGNILERFSAQQFPDLHSELNLSSLELGDSALYFCASSGSGTNYGYTFGSGTRLTVV.

This sequence joins TRBV5-1 and TRBJ2-1, with a possible D match to TRBD1 (5 bases). The V end was cut by 7 bases, the J end by 4 bases, with 12 bases between. Germline assignment: CDR1 SGHRS and CDR2 YFSETQ. The CDR3 sequence is 13 residues long. In DNA, the CDR3 is TGCGCCAGCCGGCCCAGGGTTTACAATGAGCAGTTCTTC. Translated: CASRPRVYNEQFF.

The chain couples TRBV2 to TRBJ2-2; 9 bases are shared with TRBD1. V gave up 7 bases and J gave up 3 bases; unmatched junction bases: 3. Germline V gene sequence: CDR1 SNHLY, CDR2 FYNNEI. The CDR3 totals 14 residues. The CDR3, as DNA: TGTGCCAGCATGGGGACAGGGCACACCGGGGAGCTGTTTTTT. Its protein is CASMGTGHTGELFF.

This clone was found many times. This chain links TRBV7-8 with TRBJ1-2; no firm D call. V lost 2 bases, J lost 8 bases, and 12 bases lay in between. CDR1 and CDR2 from the germline V gene are SGHVS and FQNEAQ. This CDR3 region has 13 residues. The CDR3 spells CASSLSGEGGYTF. Here the CDR3 DNA reads TGTGCCAGCAGCTTAAGCGGGGAAGGAGGCTACACCTTC.